This T cell receptor beta chain was profiled in a study of T cell responses to AZD1222 COVID-19 vaccine. Points from the study as a whole: White British donors predominated, females outnumbered males, and clonal diversity was possibly underestimated. Increases in Spike-specific TCR breadth and depth were seen after two AZD1222 doses. Nearly half of unique spike-specific TCRs reportedly avoided B.1.351 and B.1.1.7 mutated regions. Distributed over spike, vaccine-associated CD4 TCRs predominated at 160-218 and 743-854.

V shed 2 bases and J shed 4 bases, with 9 bases lying between them. Germline lookup yields CDR1 GTSNPN and CDR2 SVGIG (reference sequence). The CDR3 is 12 amino acids. Data came from immunoSEQ multiplex PCR; TCRdb stores just in-frame clones and leaves some out. This sample's table has some 150,000 clones. As for this clone: The target antigen is unknown.

This chain joins TRBV30 and TRBJ2-7; D possibly corresponds to TRBD1 (5 bases). The TCR sequence derives from an adult in good health. Sequencing was carried out using peripheral blood. CDR3 DNA: TGTGCCTGGAGTACCACAGGATACGAGCAGTACTTC. As protein: CAWSTTGYEQYF.